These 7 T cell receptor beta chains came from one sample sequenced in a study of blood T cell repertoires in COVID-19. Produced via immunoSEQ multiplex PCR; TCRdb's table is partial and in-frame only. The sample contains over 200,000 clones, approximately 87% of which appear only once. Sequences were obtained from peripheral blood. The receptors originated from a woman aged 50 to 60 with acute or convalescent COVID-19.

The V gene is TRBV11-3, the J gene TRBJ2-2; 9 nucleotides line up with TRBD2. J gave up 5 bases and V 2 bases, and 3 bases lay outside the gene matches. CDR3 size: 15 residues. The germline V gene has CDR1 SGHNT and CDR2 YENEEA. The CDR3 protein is CASSLKAGGTGELFF. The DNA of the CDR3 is TGTGCCAGCAGCTTAAAAGCGGGAGGAACCGGGGAGCTGTTTTTT.

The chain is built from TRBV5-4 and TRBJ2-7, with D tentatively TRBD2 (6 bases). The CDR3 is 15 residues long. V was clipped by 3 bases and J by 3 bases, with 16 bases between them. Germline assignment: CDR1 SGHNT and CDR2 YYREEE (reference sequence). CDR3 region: CASSSPGTLGYEQYF. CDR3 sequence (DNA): TGTGCCAGCAGCTCACCCGGGACTTTGGGCTACGAGCAGTACTTC.

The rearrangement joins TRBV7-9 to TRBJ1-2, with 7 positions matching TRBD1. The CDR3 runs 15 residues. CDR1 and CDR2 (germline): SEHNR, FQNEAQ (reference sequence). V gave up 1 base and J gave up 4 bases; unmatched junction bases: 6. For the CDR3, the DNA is TGTGCCAGCAGCTTAGGACCGTCAGGGGGCTATGGCTACACCTTC. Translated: CASSLGPSGGYGYTF.

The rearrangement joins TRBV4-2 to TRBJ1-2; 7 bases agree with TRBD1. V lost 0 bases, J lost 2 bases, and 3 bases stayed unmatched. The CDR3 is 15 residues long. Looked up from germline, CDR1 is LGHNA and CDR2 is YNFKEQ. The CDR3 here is CASSQEGTANYGYTF. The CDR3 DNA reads TGTGCCAGCAGCCAAGAGGGGACAGCCAACTATGGCTACACCTTC.

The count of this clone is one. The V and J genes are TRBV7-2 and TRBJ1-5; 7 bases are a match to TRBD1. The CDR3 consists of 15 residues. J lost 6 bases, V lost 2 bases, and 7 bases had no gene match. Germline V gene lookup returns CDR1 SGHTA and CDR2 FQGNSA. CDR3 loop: CASSLWTGLGQPQHF. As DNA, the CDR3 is TGTGCCAGCAGCTTATGGACAGGCCTCGGTCAGCCCCAGCATTTT.

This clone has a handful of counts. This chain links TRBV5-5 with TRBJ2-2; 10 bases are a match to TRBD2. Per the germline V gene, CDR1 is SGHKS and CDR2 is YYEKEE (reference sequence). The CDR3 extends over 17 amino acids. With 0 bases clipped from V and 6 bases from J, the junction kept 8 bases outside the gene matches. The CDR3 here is CASSLAFLAGDAGELFF. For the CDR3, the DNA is TGTGCCAGCAGCTTGGCATTCCTAGCGGGAGATGCCGGGGAGCTGTTTTTT.

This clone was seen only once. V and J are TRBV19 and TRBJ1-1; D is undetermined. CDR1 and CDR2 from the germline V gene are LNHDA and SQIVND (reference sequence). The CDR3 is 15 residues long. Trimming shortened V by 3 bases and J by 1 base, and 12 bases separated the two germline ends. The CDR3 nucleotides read TGTGCCAGTAGTATTTGGGTTGGCGGGAACACTGAAGCTTTCTTT. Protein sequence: CASSIWVGGNTEAFF. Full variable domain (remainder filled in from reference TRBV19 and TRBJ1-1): DGGITQSPKYLFRKEGQNVTLSCEQNLNHDAMYWYRQDPGQGLRLIYYSQIVNDFQKGDIAEGYSVSREKKESFPLTVTSAQKNPTAFYLCASSIWVGGNTEAFFGQGTRLTVV.